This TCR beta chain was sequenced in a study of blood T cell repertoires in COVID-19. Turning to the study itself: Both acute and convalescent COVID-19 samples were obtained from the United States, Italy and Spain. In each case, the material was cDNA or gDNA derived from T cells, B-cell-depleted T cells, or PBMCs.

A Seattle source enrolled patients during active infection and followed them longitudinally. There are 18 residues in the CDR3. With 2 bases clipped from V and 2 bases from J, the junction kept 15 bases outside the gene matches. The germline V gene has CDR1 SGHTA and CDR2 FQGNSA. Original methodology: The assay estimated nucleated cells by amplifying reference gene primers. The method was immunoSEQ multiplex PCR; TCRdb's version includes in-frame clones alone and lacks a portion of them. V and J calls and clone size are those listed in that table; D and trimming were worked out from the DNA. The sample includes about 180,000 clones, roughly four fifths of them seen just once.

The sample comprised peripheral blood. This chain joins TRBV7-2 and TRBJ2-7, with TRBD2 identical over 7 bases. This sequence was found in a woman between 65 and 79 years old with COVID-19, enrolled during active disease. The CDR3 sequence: CASSLWSGTTFSTYEQYF. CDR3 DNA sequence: TGTGCCAGCAGCTTATGGTCCGGGACTACATTTTCTACCTACGAGCAGTACTTC.